The T cell receptor (beta chain) described here comes from a study of radiation and T cells in renal cell carcinoma. Germline loops: CDR1 SGDLS, CDR2 YYNGEE. The CDR3 spans 15 residues. V gave up 0 bases and J gave up 8 bases, with 12 bases separating them. General study points: No pretreatment tumor biopsies were available for baseline clonotypes.

Time point specified: blood 4 weeks post-SBRT, at nephrectomy. The treatment here: 15 Gy SBRT to primary tumor, nephrectomy 4 weeks later. Nephrectomy followed 15 Gy stereotactic body radiation by 4 weeks. The patient's renal cell carcinoma had clear cell pathology. Repertoires were generated with immunoSEQ multiplex PCR, while TCRdb's copy carries only in-frame clones and drops some. Among 150,000 to 200,000 clones, about 85% were seen once, and the ten largest hold about 10%. A word on this clone: Its antigen is unknown.

The receptor's source is a woman aged 45 to 65 with renal cell carcinoma. The V call is TRBV9, the J call TRBJ2-6, with D unclear. The specimen was blood, collected from a patient whose treatment included radiotherapy and nephrectomy. DNA for the CDR3: TGTGCCAGCAGCGTAGACGGAGATAGGTCCAACGTCCTGACTTTC. This sequence encodes CASSVDGDRSNVLTF.